Below, 8 T cell receptor beta chains from the same sample are listed, as sequenced in a study of blood T cell repertoires in COVID-19. The method was immunoSEQ multiplex PCR; TCRdb's version includes in-frame clones alone and lacks a portion of them. The table shows fewer than 150,000 clones, with around 78% occurring only once. The material sequenced was peripheral blood. The receptors derive from a human donor in a cohort sampled during active COVID-19.

The gene calls are TRBV2 and TRBJ2-3, with 11 bases aligning to TRBD1. This CDR3 has 15 amino acids. CDR1 is SNHLY, CDR2 FYNNEI, per germline. V shed 6 bases and J 3 bases; nucleotides not matched to a gene: 5. The CDR3 spells CASRPDRGHTDTQYF. CDR3 nucleotide sequence: TGTGCCAGCAGGCCGGACAGGGGGCATACAGATACGCAGTATTTT.

The rearrangement uses TRBV5-1 and TRBJ2-2; 11 bases match TRBD2. The V segment lost 6 bases and the J segment 4 bases; nucleotides outside the gene matches: 11. The CDR3 consists of 17 residues. The germline V gene encodes CDR1 SGHRS and CDR2 YFSETQ. The chain's CDR3 is CASTLQPGTSGTGELFF. The CDR3 DNA follows: TGCGCCAGCACCCTGCAGCCCGGGACTAGCGGCACCGGGGAGCTGTTTTTT.

This chain links TRBV28 with TRBJ1-3; 9 bases agree with TRBD1. CDR3 length: 15 amino acids. Germline CDR1 MDHEN, CDR2 SYDVKM. Trimming cost V 5 bases and J 6 bases; bases outside gene matches: 8. CDR3 sequence reads: CASSPPTGGENTIYF. The DNA of the CDR3 is TGTGCCAGCAGTCCACCAACAGGGGGCGAAAACACCATATATTTT.

The V and J genes are TRBV19 and TRBJ2-3; D gene unclear. The CDR3 runs to 14 residues. The ends were cut back, 6 bases at V and 1 base at J, with 11 bases in the middle. Per germline, CDR1 LNHDA and CDR2 SQIVND (reference sequence). The CDR3 bases are TGTGCCAGTAGCACCCAGGTTGGCACAGATACGCAGTATTTT. It specifies CASSTQVGTDTQYF.

The rearrangement joins TRBV4-1 to TRBJ1-1; the D gene is possibly TRBD1 (5 bases). This CDR3 region has 17 residues. Germline CDR1 MGHRA, CDR2 YSYEKL. Trimming removed 2 bases from V and 0 bases from J, with 16 bases in between. The CDR3 region is CASSQLPKQEMNTEAFF. CDR3 DNA sequence: TGCGCCAGCAGCCAACTTCCTAAACAGGAGATGAACACTGAAGCTTTCTTT.

The rearrangement links TRBV19 to TRBJ2-1, with 10 bases aligning to TRBD1. The ends lost 10 bases at V and 6 bases at J; junction bases unmatched: 9. The CDR3 is 14 amino acids. Per germline, CDR1 LNHDA and CDR2 SQIVND (reference sequence). The CDR3 DNA reads as TGTGCCACCTCGTATGACAGGGGGCTCAATGAGCAGTTCTTC. Residues: CATSYDRGLNEQFF.

The chain employs TRBV6-5 and TRBJ1-6, with 7 bases matching TRBD1. Trimming removed 6 bases from V and 8 bases from J; junction bases left unmatched: 7. CDR1 and CDR2 from the germline V gene are MNHEY and SVGAGI. The CDR3 length is 14 residues. CDR3 loop: CASSPGTVDSPLHF. For the CDR3, the DNA is TGTGCCAGCAGCCCGGGGACAGTTGATTCACCCCTCCACTTT.

The V call is TRBV7-6, the J call TRBJ2-7; a weak D match, TRBD1 (5 bases). The CDR3 is 16 residues long. The germline CDR1 and CDR2 sequences are SGHVS and FNYEAQ. V lost 0 bases and J 0 bases, leaving 12 bases between the germline ends. The CDR3 sequence: CASSLAGRASSYEQYF. CDR3 DNA: TGTGCCAGCAGCTTAGCAGGCAGGGCAAGCTCCTACGAGCAGTACTTC.